What follows is one T cell receptor (beta chain) and its context. The antigen remains unidentified. The immunoSEQ assay was version 4, run in survey mode. Sequenced by immunoSEQ multiplex PCR; TCRdb stores in-frame clones only, minus some. Among around 35,000 clones listed, 65% to 85% were seen once. This CDR3 is 15 amino acids long. Trimming cost V 4 bases and J 5 bases; bases outside gene matches: 10. The V gene's germline CDR1 is KGHSH and CDR2 LQKENI. The data derive from a study of persistence of HIV-infected CD4 T cells. The stimulus was lysate of CMV-infected fibroblasts, approximately 9.7 ug/mL. CD40L-negative CD69-negative CD45RO-high memory CD4+ T cells were sorted as populations depleted of antigen-responding cells.

The source material was CD4+ T cells sorted from PBMCs after roughly 20-hour stimulation, sampled from a patient who received antiretroviral therapy. The sequence was collected from an adult man with HIV who was CMV-seropositive. This chain uses TRBV18 with TRBJ2-7; 8 positions match TRBD1. CDR3 in DNA: TGTGCCAGCTCACTCCTCTTGGGACAGGCGAACGAGCAGTACTTC. Translation gives CASSLLLGQANEQYF.